This T cell receptor beta chain is from a study of T cell responses to AZD1222 COVID-19 vaccine. Study outcomes and limitations: Donors were mostly white British, more females; clonal diversity possibly underestimated. AZD1222 recipients seropositive at baseline numbered only 5 to 7. In all cases, repertoires were sampled only after the peak T cell response. Spike-specific TCR repertoires showed rising breadth and depth after two AZD1222 doses.

This CDR3 contains 15 residues. Germline CDR1 KGHSH, CDR2 LQKENI. With 3 bases removed from V and 3 bases from J, the gap between germline ends came to 12 bases. To note about this clone: No antigen is known for it.

Method: immunoSEQ multiplex PCR; TCRdb's copy keeps in-frame clones and lacks some. The sample has about 150,000 clones, approximately 90% seen once. The receptor was derived from an adult in good health. This sample comprised peripheral blood, obtained on day 0 of MenACWY control vaccination. The V gene is TRBV18, the J gene TRBJ1-5; D is unclear. The CDR3 spells CASSPRPPPNQPQHF. As DNA, the CDR3 is TGTGCCAGCTCACCTCGGCCCCCCCCCAATCAGCCCCAGCATTTT.